What follows are 4 T cell receptor beta chains derived from one specimen sequenced in a study of shared clonotypes between healthy human individuals. Profiling relied on immunoSEQ multiplex PCR, and the TCRdb table lists in-frame clones only, not all of them. In the table there are approximately 1.4 million clones, nearly 99% of which are singletons. The specimen sequenced was naive CD4+ T cells sorted from blood. Subset noted: CD45RA+ positively selected. The receptor source for this set is a man aged 30-40 years in good health.

The chain uses TRBV29-1 and TRBJ1-2; no clear D gene. V shed 2 bases and J shed 1 base, with 5 bases lying between them. The CDR3 runs 12 residues. Per the germline V gene, CDR1 is SQVTM and CDR2 is ANQGSEA. This CDR3 is CSVERINYGYTF. The CDR3 DNA is TGCAGCGTTGAAAGGATTAACTATGGCTACACCTTC.

V usage is TRBV5-6 and J usage is TRBJ2-7; possibly TRBD2 for D (6 bases). The V end lost 0 bases, the J end lost 3 bases, and 22 bases lay between the germline ends. The CDR3 loop spans 18 amino acids. Germline V gene data show CDR1 as SGHDT and CDR2 as YYEEEE. The CDR3 spells CASSLAPFREPGGYEQYF. CDR3 DNA: TGTGCCAGCAGCTTGGCCCCCTTTCGGGAACCCGGGGGCTACGAGCAGTACTTC.

The rearrangement joins TRBV9 to TRBJ2-7, with D possibly matching TRBD2 (6 bases). The CDR3 runs to 15 residues. V lost 0 bases and J 2 bases, leaving 12 bases between the germline ends. CDR1 is SGDLS and CDR2 is YYNGEE in the germline V gene. The CDR3 protein is CASSVGREAPYEQYF. CDR3 coding DNA: TGTGCCAGCAGCGTAGGGAGGGAAGCGCCCTACGAGCAGTACTTC.

This clone was recorded only once. The chain carries TRBV19 and TRBJ2-1; 11 bases are a match to TRBD2. This CDR3 spans 13 amino acids. Trimming at V came to 4 bases and at J to 10 bases, leaving 3 bases not matched to a gene. The germline V gene encodes CDR1 LNHDA and CDR2 SQIVND (reference sequence). In nucleotides, the CDR3 is TGTGCCAGTAGTACCAGACTAGCGGGAGAGCAGTTCTTC. Its protein is CASSTRLAGEQFF.